This TCR beta chain originates from a study of breast tumors, draining lymph nodes, adjacent tissues. Whole-study results and caveats: Tumor and nontumor repertoires were significantly more similar in luminal-like than in basal-like breast cancer. Data fit most tumor T cells coming from lymph node, expanding in tumor.

This clonotype appeared many times. Its antigen is currently unknown. At one of its ends the junction is not consistent with the germline gene, which may arise from a read error. Axillary draining lymph nodes of breast cancer patients supplied the node samples. TCRdb passed the multiplex PCR reads through MiXCR, listing each CDR3 protein once. The sample has 290,000 or so distinct CDR3 sequences, 30% to 35% seen once; the top ten hold more than 1%. The source material was axillary lymph node tissue. This clonotype was obtained from a female donor with breast cancer. Some clones in this sample may be carry-over from other donors' samples.

The CDR3 sequence is CASSRAGILHSQSYNEQFF. In DNA form, the CDR3 reads TGTGCCAGCAGTAGGGCGGGCATTTTGCATTCGCAATCCTACAATGAGCAGTTCTTC. V usage is TRBV19 and J usage is TRBJ2-1; possibly TRBD2 for D (5 bases). The CDR3 totals 19 residues. CDR1 is LNHDA, CDR2 SQIVND, per germline (reference sequence).